A selection of T cell receptor beta chains follows, all from one sample in a study of T cell responses to AZD1222 COVID-19 vaccine. Measured with immunoSEQ multiplex PCR; TCRdb has only the in-frame clones, and not every one. The data hold 150,000 to 180,000 clones, with over 70% observed a single time. Source: peripheral blood, taken 28 days after the second AZD1222 dose. Receptor source: an adult who received the AZD1222 COVID-19 vaccine. Both conserved end residues are part of each CDR3. A D gene is named only where the DNA matches it firmly. The size entry is marked missing in some rows and otherwise reads once, few, many or a size class.

j_call v_call clone_size d_call cdr3_nt cdr3_aa
TRBJ2-2 TRBV6-1 . . TGTGCCAGCAGTGTTAGTCAGGCCTCGAACACCGGGGAGCTGTTTTTT CASSVSQASNTGELFF
TRBJ1-6 TRBV24-1 . . TGTGCCACTTCAACGGGGAATTCACCCCTCCACTTT CATSTGNSPLHF
TRBJ1-4 TRBV30 . . TGTGCCTGGAGTGTAACACAGACCGCAACTAATGAAAAACTGTTTTTT CAWSVTQTATNEKLFF
TRBJ2-1 TRBV24-1 . TRBD1 TGTGCCACCAGTGATTCCGGGACAGGGACATACAATGAGCAGTTCTTC CATSDSGTGTYNEQFF
TRBJ2-3 TRBV6-5 once . TGTGCCAGCCATGTCCCTGGCACAGATACGCAGTATTTT CASHVPGTDTQYF
TRBJ1-5 TRBV19 . . TGTGCCAGTAGTATGAGCGTCGGGCGTAATCAGCCCCAGCATTTT CASSMSVGRNQPQHF
TRBJ2-3 TRBV29-1 once . TGCAGCGTTGATATGGGGTACAAGTATTTT CSVDMGYKYF
TRBJ1-1 TRBV5-1 few . TGCGCCAGCAGCTTGGTGGACAGTGGGACTGAAGCTTTCTTT CASSLVDSGTEAFF
TRBJ1-6 TRBV15 . . TGTGCCACCGGGGCCAGGGACGGTTCACCCCTCCACTTT CATGARDGSPLHF
TRBJ2-1 TRBV4-3 . TRBD2 TGCGCCAGCAGCCAAGTTCAAGCGGGAATTTTCAGCGGTAATGAGCAGTTCTTC CASSQVQAGIFSGNEQFF
TRBJ2-2 TRBV5-1 . . TGCGCCAGCAGCTTTACATCGAACACCGGGGAGCTGTTTTTT CASSFTSNTGELFF
TRBJ1-2 TRBV28 . . TGTGCCAGCAGTTTGAGGGCCCATGGCTACACCTTC CASSLRAHGYTF
TRBJ1-1 TRBV6-1 . . TGTGCCAGCAGTGAAATCGACAGACGGGCTGAAGCTTTCTTT CASSEIDRRAEAFF
TRBJ2-7 TRBV18 . TRBD1 TGTGCCAGCTCACCATTAACGGGACAGGGACTTTACGAGCAGTACTTC CASSPLTGQGLYEQYF
TRBJ2-1 TRBV19 . TRBD2 TGTGCCAGTAGTATGAGAAGCGGGGCTCTTCTCAATGAGCAGTTCTTC CASSMRSGALLNEQFF
TRBJ2-7 TRBV12-3/TRBV12-4 few . TGTGCCAGCAGTCCTGGGGTTCTCTACGAGCAGTACTTC CASSPGVLYEQYF
TRBJ1-6 TRBV25-1 . TRBD1 TGTGCCAGCAGTGAAACGACAGGGACGTATTCACCCCTCCACTTT CASSETTGTYSPLHF
TRBJ2-4 TRBV30 once . TGTGCCTGGAAAGGAGAGCGGGAAAACATTCAGTACTTC CAWKGERENIQYF
TRBJ2-1 TRBV2 . . TGTGCCAGCAGTCTCCAGCTAAGCTCCTACAATGAGCAGTTCTTC CASSLQLSSYNEQFF
TRBJ2-7 TRBV5-4 . TRBD2 TGTGCCAGCAGCTGGGGACTAGCGGGAGGTGCAGGGGAGCAGTACTTC CASSWGLAGGAGEQYF
TRBJ2-3 TRBV28 . TRBD1 TGTGCCAGCAGTTCACCCCTAGACAGGGGGGAAATGGATTTT CASSSPLDRGEMDF
TRBJ1-1 TRBV13 . . TGTGCCAGCAGCTTATCAGGCACTGAAGCTTTCTTT CASSLSGTEAFF
TRBJ1-1 TRBV11-1 . . TGTGCCAGCAGCTTTCAGGAGAACACTGAAGCTTTCTTT CASSFQENTEAFF
TRBJ2-5 TRBV9 once TRBD1 TGTGCCAGCAGCGTAGGAGGGACAGGGCAAGAGACCCAGTACTTC CASSVGGTGQETQYF
TRBJ1-2 TRBV19 . . TGTGCCAGTAGTGCCTACAGGGAACCTAACTATGGCTACACCTTC CASSAYREPNYGYTF
TRBJ1-2 TRBV10-3 . . TGTGCCATCAGTGAGTCACGGGGGAACTATGGCTACACCTTC CAISESRGNYGYTF
TRBJ1-4 TRBV18 . . TGTGCCAGCTCACCAAGCAGGGTGGAGGAAAAACTGTTTTTT CASSPSRVEEKLFF